This T cell receptor beta chain was captured by sequencing in a study of blood T cells in healthy people across ages. Study-wide background: Template switching picked up about one barcoded beta molecule for each two T cells. The study, taken as a whole, reports: Estimates of total diversity, which came from one million sequenced T cells, were considered to be underestimates. Naive and antigen-experienced cells were not separated, limiting conclusive comparison.

Concerning this clonotype itself: Its target is unknown.

With a J-beta primer mix and a sample-barcoded 5' primer, a second PCR ran about 7 to 11 cycles. TCRdb analysed the 5' RACE reads with MiXCR anew, one entry per CDR3 protein. The table records some 790,000 distinct CDR3 sequences, around 26% of them present only once. V was shortened by 4 bases and J by 1 base, with 10 bases between the two germline ends. Germline CDR1 and CDR2: SGHTA and FQGTGA. The CDR3 has 14 residues. The chain has TRBV7-3 and TRBJ2-5; D unresolved. The TCR was taken from a woman older than 75 in good health. Sequencing was performed on blood. The CDR3 loop is CASSSGPTQETQYF. In nucleotides, the CDR3 is TGTGCCAGCAGCTCCGGACCGACCCAAGAGACCCAGTACTTC.